This TCR beta chain was found in a study of early T cells in non-severe SARS-CoV-2 infection. The wider study: Bulk RNA taken from unsorted whole blood was sequenced, leaving chains unpaired.

Of note for this clonotype: Its antigen is as yet unknown.

General study findings and limits: The VDJdb matching leaned toward anti-spike CD8 responses and overlooked private and CD4 specificities.

The library protocol tagged individual cDNA molecules with unique molecular identifiers. TCRdb reprocessed the 5' RACE reads via MiXCR and lists one record per CDR3 protein. The sample includes 81,000 or so distinct CDR3 sequences, around 12% of them seen just once. The CDR3 has 14 amino acids. With V trimmed by 5 bases and J by 0 bases, 4 bases remained unmatched. The receptor was isolated from an adult who was a healthcare worker with PCR-confirmed SARS-CoV-2 infection or an uninfected control (not recorded which). The genes are TRBV12-3 or TRBV12-4 and TRBJ2-7; 7 bases match TRBD1. The sample comprised whole blood. Here the CDR3 reads CASSRQGSSYEQYF. The CDR3 coding sequence is TGTGCCAGCAGTCGACAGGGTAGCTCCTACGAGCAGTACTTC.